The clone carrying this T cell receptor (beta chain) was detected a few times. Researchers amplified the TCR beta CDR3 regions from RNA transcripts. Primed by the HTBI set, a first-round RT-PCR was run on the TCR CDR3. One entry per CDR3 protein results from TCRdb running MiXCR on the multiplex PCR reads. The table has almost 500,000 distinct CDR3 sequences, under 25% seen once. The data originate from a study of T cells in Graves' hyperthyroidism and ophthalmopathy. Isolation of PBMCs was performed on around 9.4 ml fresh peripheral blood. Per the germline V gene, CDR1 is GTSNPN and CDR2 is SVGIG (reference sequence). The CDR3 sequence is 15 residues long. The ends lost 4 bases at V and 1 base at J; junction bases unmatched: 8.

The rearrangement joins TRBV30 to TRBJ2-3, with TRBD2 matching 7 bases. The specimen sequenced was blood. This clonotype was obtained from a woman aged 70-85 years with Graves' ophthalmopathy. The CDR3 sequence is CAWNLGSGRTDTQYF. In DNA form, the CDR3 reads TGTGCCTGGAATCTTGGTAGCGGGCGCACAGATACGCAGTATTTT. The full variable domain, in which reference TRBV30 and TRBJ2-3 provide the parts outside the CDR3, is SQTIHQWPATLVQPVGSPLSLECTVEGTSNPNLYWYRQAAGRGLQLLFYSVGIGQISSEVPQNLSASRPQDRQFILSSKKLLLSDSGFYLCAWNLGSGRTDTQYFGPGTRLTVL.